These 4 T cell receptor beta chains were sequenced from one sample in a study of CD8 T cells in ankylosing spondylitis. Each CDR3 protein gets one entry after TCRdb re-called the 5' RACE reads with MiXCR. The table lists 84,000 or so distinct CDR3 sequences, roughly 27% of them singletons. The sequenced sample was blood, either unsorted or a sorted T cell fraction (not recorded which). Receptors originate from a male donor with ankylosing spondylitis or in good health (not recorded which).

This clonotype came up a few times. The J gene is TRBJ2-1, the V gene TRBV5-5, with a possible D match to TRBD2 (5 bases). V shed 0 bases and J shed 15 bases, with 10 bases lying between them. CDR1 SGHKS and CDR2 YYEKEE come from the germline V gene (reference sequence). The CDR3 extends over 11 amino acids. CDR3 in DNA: TGTGCCAGCAGCTTGGACGGTGCGGGGTTCTTC. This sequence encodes CASSLDGAGFF.

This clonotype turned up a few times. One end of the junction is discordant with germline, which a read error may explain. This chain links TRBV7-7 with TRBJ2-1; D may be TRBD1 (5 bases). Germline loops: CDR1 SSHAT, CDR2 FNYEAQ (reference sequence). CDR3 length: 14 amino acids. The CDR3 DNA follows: TGTGCTAGCAGCTTGGCAGGGTCCAACAATGAGCAGTTCTTC. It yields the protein CASSLAGSNNEQFF.

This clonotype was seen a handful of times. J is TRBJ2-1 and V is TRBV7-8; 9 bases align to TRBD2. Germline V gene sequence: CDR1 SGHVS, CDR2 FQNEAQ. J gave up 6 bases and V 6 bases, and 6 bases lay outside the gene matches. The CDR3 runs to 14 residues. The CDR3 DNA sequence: TGTGCCAGCAGTGGCGGGAGGGCCTTCAATGAGCAGTTCTTC. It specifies CASSGGRAFNEQFF.

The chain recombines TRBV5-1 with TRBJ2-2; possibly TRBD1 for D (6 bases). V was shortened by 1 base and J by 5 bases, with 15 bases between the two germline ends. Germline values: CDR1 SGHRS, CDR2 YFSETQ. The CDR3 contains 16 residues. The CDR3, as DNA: TGCGCCAGCAGCTTGTTGCCAGGGGCGCAGACCGGGGAGCTGTTTTTT. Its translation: CASSLLPGAQTGELFF. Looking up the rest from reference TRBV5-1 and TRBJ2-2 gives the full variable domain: KAGVTQTPRYLIKTRGQQVTLSCSPISGHRSVSWYQQTPGQGLQFLFEYFSETQRNKGNFPGRFSGRQFSNSRSEMNVSTLELGDSALYLCASSLLPGAQTGELFFGEGSRLTVL.